This T cell receptor (beta chain) stems from a study of graft-versus-host responses after intestinal transplantation. With regard to this clone: Antigen unknown.

Study-wide results and caveats: Clonal ratios of graft-versus-host to host-versus-graft in allografts were high for patients exhibiting graft-donor T cell macrochimerism. The study associated peak circulating GvH clone levels with early post-transplant HvG declines.

The CDR3 has 14 amino acids. Losses at the gene ends were 0 bases for V and 10 bases for J; bases not matched to a gene: 6. The germline V gene encodes CDR1 SGHDT and CDR2 YYEEEE. Assay used: immunoSEQ multiplex PCR; TCRdb lists only in-frame clones, some missing. This sample carries fewer than 150,000 clones, around 94% of them seen once, and the ten largest clones take around 0.15%. This clonotype was obtained from a human donor who received an intestinal transplant. This chain links TRBV5-6 with TRBJ2-1, with TRBD2 matching over 8 bases. Source: unstimulated CD4+ T cells sorted from spleen or lymph node cells, taken before intestinal transplant. The CDR3 here is CASSLVRGGREQFF. CDR3 coding DNA: TGTGCCAGCAGCTTGGTTCGGGGGGGCCGGGAGCAGTTCTTC.